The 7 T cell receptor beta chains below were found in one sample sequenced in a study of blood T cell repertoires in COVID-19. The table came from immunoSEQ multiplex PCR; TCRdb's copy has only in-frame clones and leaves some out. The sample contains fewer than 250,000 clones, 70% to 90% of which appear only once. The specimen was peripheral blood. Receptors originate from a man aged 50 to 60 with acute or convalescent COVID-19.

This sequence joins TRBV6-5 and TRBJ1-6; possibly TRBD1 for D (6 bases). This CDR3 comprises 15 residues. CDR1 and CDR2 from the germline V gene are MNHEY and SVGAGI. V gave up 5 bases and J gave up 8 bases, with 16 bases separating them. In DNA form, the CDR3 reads TGTGCCAGCAGTCCCCACCTTAACAGGGATTCACCCCTCCACTTT. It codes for CASSPHLNRDSPLHF.

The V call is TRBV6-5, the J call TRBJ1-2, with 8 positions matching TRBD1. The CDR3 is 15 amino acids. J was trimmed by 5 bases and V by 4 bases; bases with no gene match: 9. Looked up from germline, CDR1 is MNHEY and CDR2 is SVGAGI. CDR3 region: CASSSQGTGRYGYTF. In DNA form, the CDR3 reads TGTGCCAGCAGTTCACAGGGGACAGGACGGTATGGCTACACCTTC.

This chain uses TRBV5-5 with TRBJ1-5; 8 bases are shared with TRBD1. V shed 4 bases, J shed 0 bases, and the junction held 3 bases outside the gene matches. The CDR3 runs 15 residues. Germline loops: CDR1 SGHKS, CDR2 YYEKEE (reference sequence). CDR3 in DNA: TGTGCCAGCAGCCGGGGACAGGATAGCAATCAGCCCCAGCATTTT. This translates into CASSRGQDSNQPQHF. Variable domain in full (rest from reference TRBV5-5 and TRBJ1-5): DAGVTQSPTHLIKTRGQQVTLRCSPISGHKSVSWYQQVLGQGPQFIFQYYEKEERGRGNFPDRFSARQFPNYSSELNVNALLLGDSALYLCASSRGQDSNQPQHFGDGTRLSIL.

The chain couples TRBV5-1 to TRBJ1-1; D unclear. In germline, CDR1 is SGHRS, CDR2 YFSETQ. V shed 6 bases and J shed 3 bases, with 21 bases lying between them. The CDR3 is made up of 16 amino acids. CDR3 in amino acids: CASKAVLGRLDTEAFF. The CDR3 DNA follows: TGCGCCAGCAAGGCGGTGTTAGGGAGATTGGACACTGAAGCTTTCTTT.

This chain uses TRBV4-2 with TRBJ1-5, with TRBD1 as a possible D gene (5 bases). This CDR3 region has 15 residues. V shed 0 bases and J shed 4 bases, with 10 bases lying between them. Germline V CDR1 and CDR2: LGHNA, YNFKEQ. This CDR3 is CASSQDRQNNQPQHF. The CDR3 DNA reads TGTGCCAGCAGCCAAGACCGACAGAATAATCAGCCCCAGCATTTT.

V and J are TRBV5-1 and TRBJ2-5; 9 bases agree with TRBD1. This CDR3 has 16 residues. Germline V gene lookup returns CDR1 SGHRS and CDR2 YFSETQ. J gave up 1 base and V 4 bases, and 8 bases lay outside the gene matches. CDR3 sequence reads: CASSAGTGRPQETQYF. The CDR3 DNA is TGCGCCAGCAGCGCCGGGACAGGGAGACCCCAAGAGACCCAGTACTTC.

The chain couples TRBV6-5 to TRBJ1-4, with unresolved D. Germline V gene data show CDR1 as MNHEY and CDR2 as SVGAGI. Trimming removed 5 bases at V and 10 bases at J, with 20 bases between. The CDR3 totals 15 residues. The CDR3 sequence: CASSPKGHGSGKLFF. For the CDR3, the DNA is TGTGCCAGCAGTCCTAAGGGCCACGGGAGTGGAAAACTGTTTTTT.